This T cell receptor (beta chain) was sequenced in a study of spatial heterogeneity in lung cancer. Findings and limits, study-wide: Intratumoral expanded alpha and beta TCR counts were found to track tumor mutation counts.

Via MiXCR, TCRdb re-called the 5' RACE reads, giving one row per CDR3 protein. The sample has approximately 26,000 distinct CDR3 sequences, under 10% seen once. Germline lookup yields CDR1 SEHNR and CDR2 FQNEAQ (reference sequence). The CDR3 has 13 amino acids. Deletions cut 7 bases from V and 1 base from J, with 10 bases between. Remarks on this clonotype: Antigen specificity is unknown.

Described time point: sample taken at primary tumor resection. This rearrangement joins TRBV7-9 to TRBJ2-5, with unresolved D. The specimen was lung tumor tissue, collected at surgery. The TCR comes from a male donor with early-stage non-small cell lung cancer. CDR3 in DNA: TGTGCCAGCACTTTACGAGCCCAAGAGACCCAGTACTTC. Protein product: CASTLRAQETQYF. The full variable domain, in which reference TRBV7-9 and TRBJ2-5 provide the parts outside the CDR3, is DTGVSQNPRHKITKRGQNVTFRCDPISEHNRLYWYRQTLGQGPEFLTYFQNEAQLEKSRLLSDRFSAERPKGSFSTLEIQRTEQGDSAMYLCASTLRAQETQYFGPGTRLLVL.